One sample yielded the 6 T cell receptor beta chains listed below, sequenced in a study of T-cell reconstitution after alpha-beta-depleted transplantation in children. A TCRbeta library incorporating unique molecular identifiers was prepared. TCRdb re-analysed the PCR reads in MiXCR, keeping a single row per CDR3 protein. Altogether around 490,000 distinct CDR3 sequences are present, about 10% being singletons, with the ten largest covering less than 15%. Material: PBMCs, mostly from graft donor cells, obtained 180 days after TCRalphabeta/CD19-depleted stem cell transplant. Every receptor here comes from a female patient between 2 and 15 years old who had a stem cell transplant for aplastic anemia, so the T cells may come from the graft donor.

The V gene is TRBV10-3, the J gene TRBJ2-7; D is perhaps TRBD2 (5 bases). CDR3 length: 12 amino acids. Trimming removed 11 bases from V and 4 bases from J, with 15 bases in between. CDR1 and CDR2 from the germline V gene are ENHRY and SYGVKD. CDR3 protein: CASAAPGYEQYV. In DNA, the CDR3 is TGTGCCTCAGCGGCTCCGGGATACGAGCAGTACGTC.

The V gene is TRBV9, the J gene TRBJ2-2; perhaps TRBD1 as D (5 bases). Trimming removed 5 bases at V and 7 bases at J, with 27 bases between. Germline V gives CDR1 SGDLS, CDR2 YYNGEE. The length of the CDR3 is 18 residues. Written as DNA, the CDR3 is TGTGCCAGCAGTCCTCCCGAGGCAGGTGGACCTAGGGGCGGGGAGCTGTTTTTT. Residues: CASSPPEAGGPRGGELFF.

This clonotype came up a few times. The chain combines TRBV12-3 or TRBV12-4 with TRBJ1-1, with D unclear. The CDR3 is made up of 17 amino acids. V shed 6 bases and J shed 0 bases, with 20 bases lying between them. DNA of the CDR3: TGTGCCAGCAGGATAGGGCCTATCACTTATATGAACACTGAAGCTTTCTTT. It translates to CASRIGPITYMNTEAFF.

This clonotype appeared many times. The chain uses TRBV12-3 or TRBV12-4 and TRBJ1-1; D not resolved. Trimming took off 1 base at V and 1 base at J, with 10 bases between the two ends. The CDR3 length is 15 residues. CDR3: CASSLVSIPNTEAFF. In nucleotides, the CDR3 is TGTGCCAGCAGTTTAGTCTCAATTCCGAACACTGAAGCTTTCTTT.

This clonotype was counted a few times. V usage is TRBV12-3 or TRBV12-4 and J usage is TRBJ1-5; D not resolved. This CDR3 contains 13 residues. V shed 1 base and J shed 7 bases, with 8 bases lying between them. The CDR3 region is CASSLGHRQPQHF. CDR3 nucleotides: TGTGCCAGCAGTTTAGGTCATCGGCAGCCCCAGCATTTT.

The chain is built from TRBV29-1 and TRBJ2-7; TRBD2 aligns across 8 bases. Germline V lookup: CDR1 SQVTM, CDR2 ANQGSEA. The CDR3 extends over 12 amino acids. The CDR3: CTTGAGAGEQYF. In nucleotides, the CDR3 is TGCACCACTGGAGCGGGAGCGGGCGAGCAGTACTTC.